This passage covers 8 T cell receptor beta chains from one sample sequenced in a study of identical twins. One entry per CDR3 protein, called by TCRdb with MiXCR from the 5' RACE reads. The table records around 340,000 distinct CDR3 sequences, 9% to 10% of them present only once. Source material: naive T cells sorted from blood. The receptors here all came from a woman aged 45-65 years in good health.

CDR3 nucleotides: TGTGCCAGCAGTGAAGGATCCCAGCGGGACAAGGCCGGGGAGCTGTTTTTT. Protein: CASSEGSQRDKAGELFF. The rearrangement links TRBV2 to TRBJ2-2, with D tentatively TRBD2 (7 bases). Germline V gene sequence: CDR1 SNHLY, CDR2 FYNNEI. Trimming took 1 base from V and 6 from J, leaving 18 bases between them. The CDR3 is made up of 17 amino acids.

This clonotype has more than one count but fewer than ten. The rearrangement links TRBV5-6 to TRBJ2-3; D may match TRBD1 or TRBD2 (5 bases each). V shed 1 base and J shed 5 bases, with 20 bases lying between them. This CDR3 has 17 amino acids. Germline CDR1 SGHDT, CDR2 YYEEEE. CDR3 sequence reads: CASSLPLPGLEGDTQYF. CDR3 bases: TGTGCCAGCAGCTTGCCGTTACCGGGGCTTGAGGGAGATACGCAGTATTTT.

The J gene is TRBJ1-1, the V gene TRBV12-3 or TRBV12-4; 8 positions agree with TRBD1. Trimming removed 5 bases from V and 7 bases from J; junction bases left unmatched: 15. The CDR3 runs 16 residues. CDR3 loop: CASSTQGAGRALEAFF. For the CDR3, the DNA is TGTGCCAGCAGTACTCAGGGGGCGGGCCGAGCCCTTGAAGCTTTCTTT.

This clonotype was detected a few times. The rearrangement joins TRBV5-1 to TRBJ2-1; D perhaps matches TRBD2 (6 bases). The length of the CDR3 is 16 residues. Germline CDR1 is SGHRS and CDR2 is YFSETQ. Trimming left V 5 bases short and J 0 bases short, with 15 bases between. The CDR3 nucleotides read TGCGCCAGCAGGAGAATAGCGGACCCCTCCTACAATGAGCAGTTCTTC. Amino acid sequence: CASRRIADPSYNEQFF.

The chain links TRBV13 to TRBJ1-3; unclear D gene. The V gene lost 6 bases and the J gene lost 0 bases, with 9 bases spanning the gap. CDR3 length: 14 amino acids. Germline V lookup: CDR1 PRHDT, CDR2 FYEKMQ (reference sequence). The CDR3: CASSLADSGNTIYF. CDR3 in DNA: TGTGCCAGCAGTCTGGCGGACTCTGGAAACACCATATATTTT.

This clonotype was detected many times. V gene TRBV5-1 combines with J gene TRBJ2-3, with D hard to call. Trimming removed 5 bases from V and 3 bases from J, with 16 bases in between. The CDR3 is 15 residues long. In germline, CDR1 is SGHRS, CDR2 YFSETQ. CDR3 residues: CASRDRVGTTDTQYF. The CDR3 DNA reads TGCGCCAGCAGGGATCGGGTGGGTACGACAGATACGCAGTATTTT.

This clonotype came up many times. V and J are TRBV5-1 and TRBJ2-2, with TRBD1 matching over 12 bases. V lost 4 bases and J lost 3; bases outside the gene matches: 7. The CDR3 runs to 17 residues. The germline gives CDR1 SGHRS, CDR2 YFSETQ. The CDR3 loop is CASSQKGTGGYTGELFF. In DNA form, the CDR3 reads TGCGCCAGCAGCCAGAAAGGGACAGGGGGCTACACCGGGGAGCTGTTTTTT.

The V gene is TRBV19, the J gene TRBJ2-5, with 12 nucleotides matching TRBD2. Germline V CDR1 and CDR2: LNHDA, SQIVND (reference sequence). CDR3 length: 16 amino acids. V lost 6 bases and J lost 1; bases outside the gene matches: 6. The CDR3 region has the DNA TGTGCCAGTAGCCTCCAGGGACTAGCGGGCCAAGAGACCCAGTACTTC. Amino acid sequence: CASSLQGLAGQETQYF.